This T cell receptor (beta chain) appears in the sequencing data of a study of T cells in Graves' hyperthyroidism and ophthalmopathy. General study findings and limits: The majority of expanded thyroid clonotypes above 0.001 also appeared in blood.

An absence of ophthalmopathy progression within 18 months meant stable Graves' hyperthyroidism. What was amplified from RNA transcripts were TCR beta CDR3 regions. The HTBI primer set served for first-round RT-PCR of the TCR CDR3. TCRdb used MiXCR to reprocess the multiplex PCR reads, holding one entry per CDR3 protein. The sample contains fewer than 550,000 distinct CDR3 sequences, about 15% of which appear only once. This clonotype was seen many times. The antigen is undetermined. The sequencing input was blood. This clonotype was obtained from a woman aged 18-29 years with Graves' hyperthyroidism.

The CDR3 is CASSPSTAMEQFF. The DNA for the CDR3 is TGTGCCAGCAGTCCGTCAACCGCTATGGAGCAGTTCTTC. The rearrangement uses TRBV12-3 or TRBV12-4 and TRBJ2-1; D not certain. There are 13 residues in the CDR3. The V end was cut by 5 bases, the J end by 10 bases, with 15 bases between.